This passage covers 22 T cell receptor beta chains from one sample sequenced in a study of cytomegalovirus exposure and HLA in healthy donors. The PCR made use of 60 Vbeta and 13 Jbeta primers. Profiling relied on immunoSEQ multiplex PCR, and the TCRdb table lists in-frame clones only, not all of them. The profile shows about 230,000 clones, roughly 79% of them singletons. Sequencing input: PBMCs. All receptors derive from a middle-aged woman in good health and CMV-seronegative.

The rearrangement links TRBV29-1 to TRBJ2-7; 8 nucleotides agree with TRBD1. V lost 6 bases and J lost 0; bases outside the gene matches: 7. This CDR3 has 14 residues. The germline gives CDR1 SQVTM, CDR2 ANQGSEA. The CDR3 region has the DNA TGCAGCGTGGAGGGACAGGCGAGCTCCTACGAGCAGTACTTC. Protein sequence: CSVEGQASSYEQYF.

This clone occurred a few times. In nucleotides, the CDR3 is TGCAGCGTTGAAGATCCAGGGGAAGCTTTCTTT. Its translation: CSVEDPGEAFF. The chain employs TRBV29-1 and TRBJ1-1; weak D call: TRBD1 (5 bases). Germline CDR1 reads SQVTM; CDR2 reads ANQGSEA. V lost 0 bases and J lost 8, with 7 bases in between. The CDR3 loop spans 11 amino acids.

Here the CDR3 reads CASRLRVNTIYF. CDR3 DNA sequence: TGTGCCAGCAGGCTCAGGGTCAACACCATATATTTT. V gene TRBV2 combines with J gene TRBJ1-3, with TRBD1 as a possible D gene (5 bases). The CDR3 covers 12 residues. Trimming removed 6 bases from V and 7 bases from J, with 10 bases in between. CDR1 and CDR2 (germline): SNHLY, FYNNEI.

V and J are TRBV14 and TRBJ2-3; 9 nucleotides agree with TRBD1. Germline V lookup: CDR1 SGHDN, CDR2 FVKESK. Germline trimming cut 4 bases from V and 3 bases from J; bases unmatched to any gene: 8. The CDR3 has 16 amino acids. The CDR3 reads CASSLHRGQRTDTQYF. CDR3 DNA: TGTGCCAGCAGCCTCCACAGGGGGCAGAGGACAGATACGCAGTATTTT.

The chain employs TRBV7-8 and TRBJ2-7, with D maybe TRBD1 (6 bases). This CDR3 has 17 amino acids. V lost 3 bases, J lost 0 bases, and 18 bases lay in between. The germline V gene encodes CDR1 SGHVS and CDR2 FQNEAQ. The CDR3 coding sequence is TGTGCCAGCAGCTTTAACTCGAACAGGGACATCTCCTACGAGCAGTACTTC. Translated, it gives CASSFNSNRDISYEQYF.

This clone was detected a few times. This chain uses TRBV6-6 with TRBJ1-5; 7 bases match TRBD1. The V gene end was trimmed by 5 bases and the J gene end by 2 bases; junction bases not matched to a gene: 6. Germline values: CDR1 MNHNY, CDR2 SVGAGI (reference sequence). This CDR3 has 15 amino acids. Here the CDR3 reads CASSRQGVGNQPQHF. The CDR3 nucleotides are TGTGCCAGCAGTAGACAGGGCGTGGGCAATCAGCCCCAGCATTTT.

This CDR3 reads CASSFRGSGYTF. The CDR3 DNA follows: TGTGCCAGCAGTTTCAGAGGGAGTGGCTACACCTTC. V usage is TRBV28 and J usage is TRBJ1-2; no firm D call. V dropped 3 bases and J dropped 7 bases, with 9 bases sitting between them. Per germline, CDR1 MDHEN and CDR2 SYDVKM. This CDR3 has 12 residues.

The CDR3 here is CAWILTGEEAFF. The CDR3 nucleotides are TGTGCCTGGATCCTAACCGGGGAGGAAGCTTTCTTT. V is TRBV30 and J is TRBJ1-1; D is unresolved. CDR1 and CDR2 (germline): GTSNPN, SVGIG (reference sequence). V was trimmed by 4 bases and J by 8 bases, leaving 14 bases between them. The CDR3 has 12 residues.

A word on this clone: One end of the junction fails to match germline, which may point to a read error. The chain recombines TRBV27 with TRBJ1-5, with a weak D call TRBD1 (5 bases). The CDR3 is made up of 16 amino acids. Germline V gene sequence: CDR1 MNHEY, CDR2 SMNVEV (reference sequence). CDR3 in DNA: TGTGCCGGCAGTTTTGCAGGGTCATATAGCAATCAGCCCCAGCATTTT. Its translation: CAGSFAGSYSNQPQHF.

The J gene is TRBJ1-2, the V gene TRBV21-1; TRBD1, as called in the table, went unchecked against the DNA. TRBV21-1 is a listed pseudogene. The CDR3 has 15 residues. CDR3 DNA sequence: TGTGCCAGCTCAGCTCGGCGGCAGGGGGGATGTGGCTACACCTTC. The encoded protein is CASSARRQGGCGYTF.

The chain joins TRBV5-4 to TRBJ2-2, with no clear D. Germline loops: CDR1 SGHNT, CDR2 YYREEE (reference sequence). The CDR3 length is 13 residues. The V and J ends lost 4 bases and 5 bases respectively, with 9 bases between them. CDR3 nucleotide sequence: TGTGCCAGCAGCCTCCCCAGAACCGGGGAGCTGTTTTTT. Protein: CASSLPRTGELFF.

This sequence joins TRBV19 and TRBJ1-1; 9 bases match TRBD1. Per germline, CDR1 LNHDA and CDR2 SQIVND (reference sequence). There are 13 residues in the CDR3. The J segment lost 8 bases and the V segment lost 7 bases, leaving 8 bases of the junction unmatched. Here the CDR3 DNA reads TGTGCCAGTAACAACCGGGACAGGGCAGAAGCTTTCTTT. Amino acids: CASNNRDRAEAFF.

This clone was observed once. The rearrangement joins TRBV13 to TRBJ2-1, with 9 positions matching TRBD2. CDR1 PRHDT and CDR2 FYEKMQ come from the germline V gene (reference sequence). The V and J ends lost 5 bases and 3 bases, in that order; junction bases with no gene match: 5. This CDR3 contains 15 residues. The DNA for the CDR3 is TGTGCCAGCAGCCCTAGGACTAGCGTCTACAATGAGCAGTTCTTC. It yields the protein CASSPRTSVYNEQFF.

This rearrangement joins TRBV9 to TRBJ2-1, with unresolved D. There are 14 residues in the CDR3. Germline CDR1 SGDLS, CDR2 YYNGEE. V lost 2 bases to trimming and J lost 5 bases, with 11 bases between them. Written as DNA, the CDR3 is TGTGCCAGCAGCGTCACTATCGAGCACAATGAGCAGTTCTTC. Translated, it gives CASSVTIEHNEQFF.

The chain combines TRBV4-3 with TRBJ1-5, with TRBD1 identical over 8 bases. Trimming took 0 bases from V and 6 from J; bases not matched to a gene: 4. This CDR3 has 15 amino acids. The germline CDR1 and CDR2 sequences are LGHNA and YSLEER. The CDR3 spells CASSQDGQGAQPQHF. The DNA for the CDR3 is TGCGCCAGCAGCCAAGATGGGCAGGGGGCTCAGCCCCAGCATTTT.

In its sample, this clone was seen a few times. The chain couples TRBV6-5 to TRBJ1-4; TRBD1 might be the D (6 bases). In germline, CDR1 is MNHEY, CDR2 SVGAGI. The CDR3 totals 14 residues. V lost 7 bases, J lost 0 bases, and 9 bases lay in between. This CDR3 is CASKGDPTNEKLFF. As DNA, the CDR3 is TGTGCCAGCAAGGGGGACCCAACTAATGAAAAACTGTTTTTT.

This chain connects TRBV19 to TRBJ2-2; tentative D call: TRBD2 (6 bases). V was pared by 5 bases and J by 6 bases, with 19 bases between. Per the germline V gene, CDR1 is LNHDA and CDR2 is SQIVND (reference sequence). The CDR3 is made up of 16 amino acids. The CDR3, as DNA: TGTGCCAGTAGTGCTTCTAGCGTGGTACAAGCCGGGGAGCTGTTTTTT. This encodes CASSASSVVQAGELFF.

The CDR3 nucleotides read TGTGCCAGCAGCTTAGCCCTCGGGGGGATTAGCTATGGCTACACCTTC. Encoded protein: CASSLALGGISYGYTF. The chain combines TRBV11-2 with TRBJ1-2; possibly TRBD1 for D (5 bases). This CDR3 is 16 amino acids long. V was trimmed by 1 base and J by 4 bases, leaving 16 bases between them. Germline V gives CDR1 SGHAT, CDR2 FQNNGV.

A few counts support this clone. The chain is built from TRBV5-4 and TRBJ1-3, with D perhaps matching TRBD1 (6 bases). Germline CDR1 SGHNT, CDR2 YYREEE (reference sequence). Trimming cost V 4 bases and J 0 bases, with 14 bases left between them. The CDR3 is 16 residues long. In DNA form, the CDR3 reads TGTGCCAGCAGCAGACAGACAGGCCTCTCTGGAAACACCATATATTTT. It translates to CASSRQTGLSGNTIYF.

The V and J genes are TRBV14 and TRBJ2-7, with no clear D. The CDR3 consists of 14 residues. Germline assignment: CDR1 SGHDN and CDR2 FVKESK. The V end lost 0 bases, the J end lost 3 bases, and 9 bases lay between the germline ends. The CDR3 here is CASSQDLGYYEQYF. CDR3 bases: TGTGCCAGCAGCCAAGATCTGGGCTACTACGAGCAGTACTTC.

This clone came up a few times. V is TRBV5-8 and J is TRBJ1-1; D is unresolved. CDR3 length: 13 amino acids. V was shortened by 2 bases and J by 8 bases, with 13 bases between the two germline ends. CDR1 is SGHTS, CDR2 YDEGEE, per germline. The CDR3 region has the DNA TGTGCCAGCAGCTTCGAGAGGTTAGGCGAAGCTTTCTTT. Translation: CASSFERLGEAFF.

This chain's CDR3 is CASSPGTGLSGNTIYF. The CDR3 nucleotides are TGTGCCAGCTCACCTGGGACAGGCCTCTCTGGAAACACCATATATTTT. V usage is TRBV18 and J usage is TRBJ1-3, with TRBD1 matching over 8 bases. The length of the CDR3 is 16 residues. The ends lost 3 bases at V and 0 bases at J; junction bases unmatched: 4. CDR1 and CDR2 (germline): KGHSH, LQKENI.